The T cell receptor beta chain under discussion was sequenced for a study of T cell responses to AZD1222 COVID-19 vaccine. The V gene lost 1 base and the J gene lost 6 bases, with 7 bases spanning the gap. The CDR3 sequence is 13 residues long. The germline CDR1 and CDR2 sequences are SGHNT and YYREEE (reference sequence). Sequencing was performed with immunoSEQ multiplex PCR; in TCRdb, only in-frame clones are kept and a portion is missing. The table lists 75,000 to 85,000 clones, 70% to 90% of them singletons. This TCR was recovered from an adult who received the AZD1222 COVID-19 vaccine. The V and J genes are TRBV5-4 and TRBJ2-2, with D unclear. The sequencing used peripheral blood, collected 28 days after the second AZD1222 dose. CDR3 nucleotides: TGTGCCAGCAGCTTGTTAATTTCCGGGGAGCTGTTTTTT. Translated, it gives CASSLLISGELFF.